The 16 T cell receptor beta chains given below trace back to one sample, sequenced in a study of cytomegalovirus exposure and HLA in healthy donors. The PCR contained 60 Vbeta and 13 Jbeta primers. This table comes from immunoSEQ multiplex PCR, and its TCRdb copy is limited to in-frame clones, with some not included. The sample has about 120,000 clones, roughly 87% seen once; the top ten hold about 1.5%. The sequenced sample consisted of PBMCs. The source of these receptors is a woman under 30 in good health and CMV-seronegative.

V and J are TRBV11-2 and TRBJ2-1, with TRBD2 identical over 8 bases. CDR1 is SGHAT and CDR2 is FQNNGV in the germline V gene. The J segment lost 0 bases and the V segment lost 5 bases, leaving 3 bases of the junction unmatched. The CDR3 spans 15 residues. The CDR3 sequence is CASSPGLGSYNEQFF. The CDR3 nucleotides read TGTGCCAGCAGCCCGGGACTAGGCTCCTACAATGAGCAGTTCTTC.

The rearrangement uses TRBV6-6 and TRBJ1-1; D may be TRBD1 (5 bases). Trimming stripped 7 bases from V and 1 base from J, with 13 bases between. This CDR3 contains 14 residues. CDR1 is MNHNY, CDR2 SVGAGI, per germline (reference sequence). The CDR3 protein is CASIRIGANTEAFF. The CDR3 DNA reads TGTGCCAGCATTCGAATAGGGGCGAACACTGAAGCTTTCTTT.

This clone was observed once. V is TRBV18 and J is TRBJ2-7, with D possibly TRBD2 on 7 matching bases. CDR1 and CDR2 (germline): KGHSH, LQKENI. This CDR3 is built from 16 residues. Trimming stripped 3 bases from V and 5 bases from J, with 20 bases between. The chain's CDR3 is CASSPMGASGENEQYF. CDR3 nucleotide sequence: TGTGCCAGCTCACCCATGGGGGCTAGCGGCGAGAACGAGCAGTACTTC.

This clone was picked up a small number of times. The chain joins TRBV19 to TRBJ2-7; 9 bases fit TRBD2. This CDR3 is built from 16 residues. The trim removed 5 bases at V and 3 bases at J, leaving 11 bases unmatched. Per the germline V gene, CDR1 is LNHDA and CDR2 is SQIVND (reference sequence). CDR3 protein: CASSVFGASGNYEQYF. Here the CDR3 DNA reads TGTGCCAGTAGTGTTTTCGGGGCTAGCGGGAACTACGAGCAGTACTTC.

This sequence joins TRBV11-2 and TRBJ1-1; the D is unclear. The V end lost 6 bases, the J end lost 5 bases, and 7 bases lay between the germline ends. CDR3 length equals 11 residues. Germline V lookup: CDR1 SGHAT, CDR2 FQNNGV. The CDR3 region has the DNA TGTGCCAGCAGTAGAGCTACTGAAGCTTTCTTT. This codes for CASSRATEAFF.

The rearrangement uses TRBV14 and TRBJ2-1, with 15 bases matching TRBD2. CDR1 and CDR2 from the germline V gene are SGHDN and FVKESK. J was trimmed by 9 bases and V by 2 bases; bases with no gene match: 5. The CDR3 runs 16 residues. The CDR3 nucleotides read TGTGCCAGCAGCCAACAGGGACTAGCGGGAGGCAGTGAGCAGTTCTTC. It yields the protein CASSQQGLAGGSEQFF.

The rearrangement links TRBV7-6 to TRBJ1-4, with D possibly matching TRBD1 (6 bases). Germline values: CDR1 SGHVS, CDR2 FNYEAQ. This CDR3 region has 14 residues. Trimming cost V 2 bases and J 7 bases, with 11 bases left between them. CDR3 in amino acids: CASSLQGPPEKLFF. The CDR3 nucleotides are TGTGCCAGCAGCTTACAGGGGCCCCCTGAAAAACTGTTTTTT.

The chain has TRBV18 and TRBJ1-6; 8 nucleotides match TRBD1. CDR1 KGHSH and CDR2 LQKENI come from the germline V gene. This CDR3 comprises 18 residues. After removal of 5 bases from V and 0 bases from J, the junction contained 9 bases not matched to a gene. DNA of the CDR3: TGTGCCAGCTCATCCTCGTCTACAGGGGGCTCCTATAATTCACCCCTCCACTTT. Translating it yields CASSSSSTGGSYNSPLHF.

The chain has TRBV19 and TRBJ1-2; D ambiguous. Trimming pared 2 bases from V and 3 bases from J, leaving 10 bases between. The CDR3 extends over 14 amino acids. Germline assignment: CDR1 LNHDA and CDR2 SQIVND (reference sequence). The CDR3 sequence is CASSITATYYGYTF. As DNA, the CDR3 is TGTGCCAGTAGTATAACGGCGACTTACTATGGCTACACCTTC.

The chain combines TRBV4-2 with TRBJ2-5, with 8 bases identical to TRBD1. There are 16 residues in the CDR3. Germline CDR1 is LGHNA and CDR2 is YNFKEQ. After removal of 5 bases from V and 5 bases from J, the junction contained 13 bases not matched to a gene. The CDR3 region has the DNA TGTGCCAGCAGCTTCCAGGCCCAGGGGGCGCGTGAGACCCAGTACTTC. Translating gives CASSFQAQGARETQYF.

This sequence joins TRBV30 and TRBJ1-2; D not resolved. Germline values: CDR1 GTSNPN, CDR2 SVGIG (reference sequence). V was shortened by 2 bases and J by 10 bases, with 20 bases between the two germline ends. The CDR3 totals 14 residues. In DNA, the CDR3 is TGTGCCTGGAGTCTTTTCGAGGCCTCCACCTTCTACACCTTC. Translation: CAWSLFEASTFYTF.

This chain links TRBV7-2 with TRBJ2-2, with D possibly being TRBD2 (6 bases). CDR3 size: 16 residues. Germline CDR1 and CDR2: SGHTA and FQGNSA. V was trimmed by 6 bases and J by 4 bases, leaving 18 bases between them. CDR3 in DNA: TGTGCCAGCAGGAGCCCCGGGAGAAGCCTCACCGGGGAGCTGTTTTTT. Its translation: CASRSPGRSLTGELFF. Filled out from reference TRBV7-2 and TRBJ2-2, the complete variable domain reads GAGVSQSPSNKVTEKGKDVELRCDPISGHTALYWYRQSLGQGLEFLIYFQGNSAPDKSGLPSDRFSAERTGGSVSTLTIQRTQQEDSAVYLCASRSPGRSLTGELFFGEGSRLTVL.

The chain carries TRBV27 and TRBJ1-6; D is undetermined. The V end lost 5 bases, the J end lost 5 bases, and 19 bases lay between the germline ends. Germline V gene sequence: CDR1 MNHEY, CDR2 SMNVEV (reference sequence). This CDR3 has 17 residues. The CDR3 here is CASSNHARRSNNSPLHF. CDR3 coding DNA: TGTGCCAGCAGTAACCACGCGAGAAGGAGCAATAATTCACCCCTCCACTTT.

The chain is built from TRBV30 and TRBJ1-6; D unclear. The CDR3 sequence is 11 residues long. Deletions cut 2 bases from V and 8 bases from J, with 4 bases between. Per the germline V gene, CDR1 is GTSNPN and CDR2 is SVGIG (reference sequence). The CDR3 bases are TGTGCCTGGAGTTCTTATTCACCCCTCCACTTT. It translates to CAWSSYSPLHF.

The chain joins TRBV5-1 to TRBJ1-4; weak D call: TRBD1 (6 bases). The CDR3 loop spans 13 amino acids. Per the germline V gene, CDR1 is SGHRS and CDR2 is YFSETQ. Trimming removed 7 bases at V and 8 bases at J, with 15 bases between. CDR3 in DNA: TGCGCCAGCGGCCTACTACAGGGAGAAAAACTGTTTTTT. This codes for CASGLLQGEKLFF. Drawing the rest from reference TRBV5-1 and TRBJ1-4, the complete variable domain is KAGVTQTPRYLIKTRGQQVTLSCSPISGHRSVSWYQQTPGQGLQFLFEYFSETQRNKGNFPGRFSGRQFSNSRSEMNVSTLELGDSALYLCASGLLQGEKLFFGSGTQLSVL.

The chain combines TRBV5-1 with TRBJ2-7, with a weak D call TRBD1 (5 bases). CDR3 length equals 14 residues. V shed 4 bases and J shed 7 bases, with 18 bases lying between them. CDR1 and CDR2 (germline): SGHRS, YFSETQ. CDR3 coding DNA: TGCGCCAGCAGCGGTGCAGGGTTTCTGGGGGAGCAGTACTTC. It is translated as CASSGAGFLGEQYF.